Below, one T cell receptor (beta chain) is given with its context. This entry comes from a study of blood T cell repertoires in COVID-19. Study summary: Samples representing acute and convalescent COVID-19 were sourced from the United States, Italy and Spain. Sample material is recorded as cDNA or gDNA derived from T cells, B-cell-depleted T cells, or PBMCs.

CDR3 length: 15 residues. Trimming removed 0 bases at V and 1 base at J, with 7 bases between. The V gene's germline CDR1 is LGHNA and CDR2 YNFKEQ. In the original workflow: Reference gene primer amplification yielded estimated nucleated cell counts. Data came from immunoSEQ multiplex PCR; TCRdb stores just in-frame clones and leaves some out. D and trimming were read from the DNA, whereas the V and J calls and clone size are those reported in that table. This sample carries 250,000 to 300,000 clones, 75% to 90% of them seen once, and the ten largest clones take 0.94%. The TCR comes from a woman aged 40-49 years who had recovered from COVID-19. The specimen sequenced was peripheral blood. This chain connects TRBV4-2 to TRBJ2-1, with D tentatively TRBD2 (6 bases). The CDR3 nucleotides read TGTGCCAGCAGCCAAGACGGGGGTTCCTACAATGAGCAGTTCTTC. This codes for CASSQDGGSYNEQFF.